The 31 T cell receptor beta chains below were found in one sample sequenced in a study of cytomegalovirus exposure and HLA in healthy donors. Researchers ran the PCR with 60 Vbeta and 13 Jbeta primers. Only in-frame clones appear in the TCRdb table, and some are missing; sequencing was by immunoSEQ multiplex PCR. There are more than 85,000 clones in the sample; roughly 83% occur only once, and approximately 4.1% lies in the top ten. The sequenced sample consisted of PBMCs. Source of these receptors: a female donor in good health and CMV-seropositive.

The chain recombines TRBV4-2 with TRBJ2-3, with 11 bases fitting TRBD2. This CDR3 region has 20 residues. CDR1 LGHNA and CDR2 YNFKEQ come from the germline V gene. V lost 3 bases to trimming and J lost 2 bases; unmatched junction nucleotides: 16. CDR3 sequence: CASSHFPSIPSGGYTDTQYF. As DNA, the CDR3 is TGTGCCAGCAGCCATTTCCCCTCAATCCCTAGCGGGGGGTACACAGATACGCAGTATTTT.

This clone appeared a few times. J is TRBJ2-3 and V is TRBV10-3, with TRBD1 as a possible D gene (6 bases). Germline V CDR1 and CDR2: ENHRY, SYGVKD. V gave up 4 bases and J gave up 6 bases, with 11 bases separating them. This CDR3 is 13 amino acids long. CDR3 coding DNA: TGTGCCATCAGTGTAACAGGGAAGGATACGCAGTATTTT. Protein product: CAISVTGKDTQYF.

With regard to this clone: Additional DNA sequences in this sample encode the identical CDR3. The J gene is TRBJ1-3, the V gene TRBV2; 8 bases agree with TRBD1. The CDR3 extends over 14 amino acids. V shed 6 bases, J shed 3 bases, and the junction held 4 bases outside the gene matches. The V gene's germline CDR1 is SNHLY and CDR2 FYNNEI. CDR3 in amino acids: CASSETGVGNTIYF. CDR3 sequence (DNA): TGTGCCAGCAGCGAGACAGGGGTTGGAAACACCATATATTTT. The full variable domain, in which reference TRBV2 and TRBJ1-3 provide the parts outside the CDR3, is EPEVTQTPSHQVTQMGQEVILRCVPISNHLYFYWYRQILGQKVEFLVSFYNNEISEKSEIFDDQFSVERPDGSNFTLKIRSTKLEDSAMYFCASSETGVGNTIYFGEGSWLTVV.

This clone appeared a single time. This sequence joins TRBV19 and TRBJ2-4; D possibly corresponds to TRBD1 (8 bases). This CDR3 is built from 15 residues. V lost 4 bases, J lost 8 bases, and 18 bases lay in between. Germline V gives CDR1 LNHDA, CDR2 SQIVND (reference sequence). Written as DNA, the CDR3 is TGTGCCAGTAGTACCCGGACAGGGAGGGTGCACATTCAGTACTTC. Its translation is CASSTRTGRVHIQYF. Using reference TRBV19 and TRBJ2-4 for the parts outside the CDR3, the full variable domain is DGGITQSPKYLFRKEGQNVTLSCEQNLNHDAMYWYRQDPGQGLRLIYYSQIVNDFQKGDIAEGYSVSREKKESFPLTVTSAQKNPTAFYLCASSTRTGRVHIQYFGAGTRLSVL.

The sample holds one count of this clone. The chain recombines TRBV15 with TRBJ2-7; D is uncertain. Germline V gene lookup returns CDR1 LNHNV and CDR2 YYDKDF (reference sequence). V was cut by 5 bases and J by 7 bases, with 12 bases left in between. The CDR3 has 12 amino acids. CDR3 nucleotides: TGTGCCACCAGCCCATCCCCCGGGGAGCAGTACTTC. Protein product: CATSPSPGEQYF.

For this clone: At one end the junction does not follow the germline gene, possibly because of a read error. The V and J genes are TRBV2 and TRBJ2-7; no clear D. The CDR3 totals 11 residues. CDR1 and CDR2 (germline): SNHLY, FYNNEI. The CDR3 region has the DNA TGTGCCAGCAGTCTCTCCCACGAGCAGTACTTC. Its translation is CASSLSHEQYF.

As DNA, the CDR3 is TGTGCCAGTAGTACCCGTGACAGGGTGAGCTCCTATAATTCACCCCTCCACTTT. Amino acid sequence: CASSTRDRVSSYNSPLHF. The chain combines TRBV19 with TRBJ1-6, with 7 bases that match TRBD1. V shed 4 bases and J 0 bases; nucleotides not matched to a gene: 9. CDR3 size: 18 residues. The V gene's germline CDR1 is LNHDA and CDR2 SQIVND (reference sequence).

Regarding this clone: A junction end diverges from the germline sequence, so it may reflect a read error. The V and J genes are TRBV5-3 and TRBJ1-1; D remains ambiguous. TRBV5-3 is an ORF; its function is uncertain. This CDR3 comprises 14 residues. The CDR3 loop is CASSLKEVVTEAFF. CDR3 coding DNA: TGTGCCAGCAGCTTAAAGGAGGTCGTAACTGAAGCTTTCTTT.

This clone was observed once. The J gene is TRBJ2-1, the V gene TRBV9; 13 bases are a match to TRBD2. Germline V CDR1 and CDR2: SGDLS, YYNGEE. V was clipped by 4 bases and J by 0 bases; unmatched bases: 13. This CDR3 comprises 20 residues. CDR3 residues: CASSFRPGTSGMSSYNEQFF. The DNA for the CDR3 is TGTGCCAGCAGCTTTCGTCCCGGGACTAGCGGGATGAGCTCCTACAATGAGCAGTTCTTC.

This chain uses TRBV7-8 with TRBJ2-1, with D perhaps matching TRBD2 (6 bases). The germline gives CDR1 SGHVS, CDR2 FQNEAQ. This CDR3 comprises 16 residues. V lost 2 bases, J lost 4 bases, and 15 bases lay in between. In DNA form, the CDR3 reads TGTGCCAGCAGCTTATTTCTAGCGAGTACTTACAATGAGCAGTTCTTC. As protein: CASSLFLASTYNEQFF.

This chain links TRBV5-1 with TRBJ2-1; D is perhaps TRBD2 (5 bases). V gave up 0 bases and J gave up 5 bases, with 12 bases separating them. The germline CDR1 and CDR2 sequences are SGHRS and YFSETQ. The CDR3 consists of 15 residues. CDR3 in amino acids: CASSLGGLADNEQFF. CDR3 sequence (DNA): TGCGCCAGCAGCTTGGGTGGGCTAGCCGACAATGAGCAGTTCTTC.

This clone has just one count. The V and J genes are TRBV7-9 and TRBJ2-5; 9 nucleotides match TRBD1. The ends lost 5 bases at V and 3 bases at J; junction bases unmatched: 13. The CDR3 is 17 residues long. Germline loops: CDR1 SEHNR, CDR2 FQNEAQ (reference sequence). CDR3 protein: CASSITAGTGFKETQYF. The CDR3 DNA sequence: TGTGCCAGCAGCATAACGGCGGGGACAGGGTTCAAAGAGACCCAGTACTTC. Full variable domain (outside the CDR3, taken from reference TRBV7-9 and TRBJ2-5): DTGVSQNPRHKITKRGQNVTFRCDPISEHNRLYWYRQTLGQGPEFLTYFQNEAQLEKSRLLSDRFSAERPKGSFSTLEIQRTEQGDSAMYLCASSITAGTGFKETQYFGPGTRLLVL.

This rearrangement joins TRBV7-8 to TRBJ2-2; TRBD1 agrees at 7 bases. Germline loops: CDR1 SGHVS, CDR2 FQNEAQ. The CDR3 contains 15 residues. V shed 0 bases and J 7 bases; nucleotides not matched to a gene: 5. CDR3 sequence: CASSLAATGNGELFF. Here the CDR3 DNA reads TGTGCCAGCAGCTTAGCCGCGACAGGGAACGGGGAGCTGTTTTTT.

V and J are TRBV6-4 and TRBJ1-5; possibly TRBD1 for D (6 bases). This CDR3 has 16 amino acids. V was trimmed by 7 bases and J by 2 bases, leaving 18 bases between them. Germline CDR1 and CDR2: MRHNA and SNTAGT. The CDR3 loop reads CASTSGAPRGNQPQHF. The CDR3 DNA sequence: TGTGCCAGCACCTCAGGGGCGCCGCGTGGCAATCAGCCCCAGCATTTT.

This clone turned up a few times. This CDR3 is CASSAGRMGYTF. Here the CDR3 DNA reads TGCGCCAGCAGCGCAGGGCGGATGGGCTACACCTTC. The V and J genes are TRBV5-1 and TRBJ1-2; the D gene is possibly TRBD1 (5 bases). CDR1 and CDR2 from the germline V gene are SGHRS and YFSETQ. This CDR3 has 12 residues. Trimming shortened V by 4 bases and J by 8 bases, and 12 bases separated the two germline ends.

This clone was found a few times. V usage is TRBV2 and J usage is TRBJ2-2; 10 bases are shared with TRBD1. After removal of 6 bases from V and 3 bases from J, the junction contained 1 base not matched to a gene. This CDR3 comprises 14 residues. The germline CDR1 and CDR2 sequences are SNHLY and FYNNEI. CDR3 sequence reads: CASSGTGDTGELFF. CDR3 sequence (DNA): TGTGCCAGCAGCGGGACAGGGGACACCGGGGAGCTGTTTTTT.

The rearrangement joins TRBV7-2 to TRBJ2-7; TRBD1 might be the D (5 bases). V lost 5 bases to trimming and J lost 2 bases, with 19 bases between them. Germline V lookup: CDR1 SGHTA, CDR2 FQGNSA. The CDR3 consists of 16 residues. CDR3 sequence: CASSRDLGVSPYEQYF. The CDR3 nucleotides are TGTGCCAGCAGCCGAGACCTAGGGGTTAGCCCCTACGAGCAGTACTTC.

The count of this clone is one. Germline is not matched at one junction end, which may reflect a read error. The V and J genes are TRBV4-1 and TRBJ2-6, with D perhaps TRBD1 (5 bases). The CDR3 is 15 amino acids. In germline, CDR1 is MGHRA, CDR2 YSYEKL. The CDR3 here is CASSQGWSGANGLTF. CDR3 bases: TGCGCCAGCAGCCAAGGGTGGTCTGGGGCCAACGGCCTGACTTTC.

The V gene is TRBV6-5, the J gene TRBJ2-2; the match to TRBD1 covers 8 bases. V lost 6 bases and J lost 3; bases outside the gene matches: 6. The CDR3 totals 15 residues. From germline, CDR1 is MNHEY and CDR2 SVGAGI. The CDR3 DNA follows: TGTGCCAGCAGCCCGACAGGGGTTGACACCGGGGAGCTGTTTTTT. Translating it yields CASSPTGVDTGELFF.

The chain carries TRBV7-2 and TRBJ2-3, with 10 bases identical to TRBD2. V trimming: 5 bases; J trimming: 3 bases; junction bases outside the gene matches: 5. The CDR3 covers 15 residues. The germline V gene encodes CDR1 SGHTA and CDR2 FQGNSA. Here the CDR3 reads CASSLSGGATDTQYF. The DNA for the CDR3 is TGTGCCAGCAGCCTCAGCGGGGGGGCAACAGATACGCAGTATTTT. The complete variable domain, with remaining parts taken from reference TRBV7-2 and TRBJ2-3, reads GAGVSQSPSNKVTEKGKDVELRCDPISGHTALYWYRQSLGQGLEFLIYFQGNSAPDKSGLPSDRFSAERTGGSVSTLTIQRTQQEDSAVYLCASSLSGGATDTQYFGPGTRLTVL.

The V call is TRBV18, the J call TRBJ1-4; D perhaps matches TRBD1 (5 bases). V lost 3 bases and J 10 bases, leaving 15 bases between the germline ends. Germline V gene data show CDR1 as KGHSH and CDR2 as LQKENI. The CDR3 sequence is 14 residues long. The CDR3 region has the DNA TGTGCCAGCTCACCCCCTAACGGCGGGGCAAAACTGTTTTTT. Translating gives CASSPPNGGAKLFF.

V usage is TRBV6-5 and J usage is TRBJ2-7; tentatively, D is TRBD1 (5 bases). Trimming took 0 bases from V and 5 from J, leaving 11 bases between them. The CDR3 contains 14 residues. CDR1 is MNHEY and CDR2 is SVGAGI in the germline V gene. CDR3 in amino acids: CASSYSLPRDEQYF. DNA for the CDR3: TGTGCCAGCAGTTACTCGTTGCCCAGGGACGAGCAGTACTTC.

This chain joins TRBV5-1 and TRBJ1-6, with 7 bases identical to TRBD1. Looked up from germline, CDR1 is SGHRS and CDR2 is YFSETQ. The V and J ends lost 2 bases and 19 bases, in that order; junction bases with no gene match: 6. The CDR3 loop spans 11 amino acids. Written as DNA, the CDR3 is TGCGCCAGCAGCTTAGGGCAGACAGGGCACTTT. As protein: CASSLGQTGHF.

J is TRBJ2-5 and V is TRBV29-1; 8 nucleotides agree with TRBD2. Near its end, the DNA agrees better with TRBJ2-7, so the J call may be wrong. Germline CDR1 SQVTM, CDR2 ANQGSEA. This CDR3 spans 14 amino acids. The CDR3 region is CSVLSGVSSYEQYF. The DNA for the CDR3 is TGCAGCGTCCTTAGCGGGGTAAGCTCCTACGAGCAGTACTTC.

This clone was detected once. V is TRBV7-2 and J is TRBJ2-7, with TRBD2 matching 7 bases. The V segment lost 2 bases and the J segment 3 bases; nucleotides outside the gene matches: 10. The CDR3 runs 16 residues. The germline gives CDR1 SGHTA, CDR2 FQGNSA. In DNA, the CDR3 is TGTGCCAGCAGCTTACGTGGCGGGAGCGTCCTCTACGAGCAGTACTTC. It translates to CASSLRGGSVLYEQYF.

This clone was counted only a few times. For the CDR3, the DNA is TGTGCCAGCAGCGCCACAGGGTGGCAGTACTTC. It specifies CASSATGWQYF. The chain has TRBV21-1 and TRBJ2-7; whether TRBD1, the table's D call, matches the DNA was not checked. TRBV21-1 is a pseudogene. The CDR3 is made up of 11 amino acids.

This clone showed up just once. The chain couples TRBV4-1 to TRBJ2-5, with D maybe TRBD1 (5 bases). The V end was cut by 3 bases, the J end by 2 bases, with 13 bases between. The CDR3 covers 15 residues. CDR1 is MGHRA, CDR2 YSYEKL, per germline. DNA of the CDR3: TGCGCCAGCAGCCAGGTCCAGGGAAGACAAGAGACCCAGTACTTC. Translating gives CASSQVQGRQETQYF.

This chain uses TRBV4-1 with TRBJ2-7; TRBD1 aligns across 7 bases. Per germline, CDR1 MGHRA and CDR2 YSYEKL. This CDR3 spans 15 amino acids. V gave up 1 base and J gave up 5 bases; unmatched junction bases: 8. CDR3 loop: CASSQVWQGVHEQYF. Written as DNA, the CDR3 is TGCGCCAGCAGCCAAGTTTGGCAGGGGGTCCACGAGCAGTACTTC.

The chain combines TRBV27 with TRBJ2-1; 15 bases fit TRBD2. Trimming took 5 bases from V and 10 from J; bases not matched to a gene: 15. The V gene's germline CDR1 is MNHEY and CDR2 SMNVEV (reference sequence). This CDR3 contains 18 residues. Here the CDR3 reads CASSPRWTSGRASREQFF. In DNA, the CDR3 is TGTGCCAGCAGTCCCCGATGGACTAGCGGGAGGGCCAGCAGGGAGCAGTTCTTC.

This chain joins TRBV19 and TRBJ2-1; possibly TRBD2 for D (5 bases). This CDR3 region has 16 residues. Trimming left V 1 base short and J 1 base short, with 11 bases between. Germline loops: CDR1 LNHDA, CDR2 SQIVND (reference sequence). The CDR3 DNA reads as TGTGCCAGTAGTATAGTTGGGAGCCTATCCTACAATGAGCAGTTCTTC. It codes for CASSIVGSLSYNEQFF.

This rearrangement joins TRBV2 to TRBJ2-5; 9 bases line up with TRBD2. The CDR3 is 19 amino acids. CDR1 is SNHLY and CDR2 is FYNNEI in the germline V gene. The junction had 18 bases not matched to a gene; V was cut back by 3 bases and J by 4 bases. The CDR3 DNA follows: TGTGCCAGCAGTGAGAGAGGTGGGCGGGGGGGCCGTCGGGGAGAGACCCAGTACTTC. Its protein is CASSERGGRGGRRGETQYF.